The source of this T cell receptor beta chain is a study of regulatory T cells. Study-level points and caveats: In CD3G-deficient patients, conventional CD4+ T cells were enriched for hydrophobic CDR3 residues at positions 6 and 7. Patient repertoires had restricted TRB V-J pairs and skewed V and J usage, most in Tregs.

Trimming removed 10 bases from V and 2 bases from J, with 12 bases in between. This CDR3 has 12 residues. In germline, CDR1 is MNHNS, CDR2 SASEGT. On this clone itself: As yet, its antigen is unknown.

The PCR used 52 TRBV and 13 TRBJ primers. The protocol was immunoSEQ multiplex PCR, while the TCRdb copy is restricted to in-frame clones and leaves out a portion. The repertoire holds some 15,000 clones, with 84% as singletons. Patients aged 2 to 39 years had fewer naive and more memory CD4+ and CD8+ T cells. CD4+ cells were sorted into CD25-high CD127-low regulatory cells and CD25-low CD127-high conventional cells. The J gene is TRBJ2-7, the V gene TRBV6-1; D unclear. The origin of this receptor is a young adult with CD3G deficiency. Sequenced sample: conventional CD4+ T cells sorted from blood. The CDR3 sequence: CATAEIPYEQYF. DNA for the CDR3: TGTGCCACGGCGGAAATCCCCTACGAGCAGTACTTC.